This T cell receptor (beta chain) was recorded in a study of blood T cell repertoires in COVID-19 (dated by TCRdb to 2018 to 2021). General notes on the study: Samples covering the acute and convalescent phases of COVID-19 were provided by collaborators in the United States, Italy and Spain. Where available, HLA class I and class II types were obtained from metadata supplied by the sample provider rather than from assay-based typing. Deeply sampled blood TCRbeta repertoires from subjects exposed to, actively infected with, or recovered from COVID-19 were included in the dataset. The material from the prospective study consisted of cDNA or gDNA derived from T cells, B-cell-depleted T cells, or PBMCs. The samples were drawn from the first 160 participants of the ongoing ImmuneRACE study and from 950 to 1,500 subjects provided by 6 global collaborators. Nearly every sample came with metadata listing a de-identified subject ID, COVID-19 status, age in years and sex. The repertoires were made available in a free public database intended to serve as a resource for research on the immune response to SARS-CoV-2.

Participants in the prospective study were enrolled through a virtual design, were aged roughly 18 to 100 years, and lived in under 25 United States geographic areas. To assign participants to cohorts, the prospective study relied on clinical history that participants themselves reported in a screening survey and a study questionnaire. For ImmuneRACE Cohort 3, a participant was defined as recovered based on two consecutive negative NP/OP PCR tests, clearance by a healthcare professional, or resolution of symptoms. Each participant in the prospective study had whole blood, serum and a nasopharyngeal or oropharyngeal swab collected by mobile phlebotomists. Participants in the prospective study had the option to provide additional blood draws and questionnaires over a roughly 2-month period. Before DNA extraction, blood samples from the prospective study were shipped at room temperature or frozen.

Overall study results and their limits: How much clinical and demographic metadata was included differed by source and by participant, and the metadata was provided uncurated.

The CDR3 has 14 amino acids, counting the end cysteine and phenylalanine. The only DNA kept is the CDR3, 42 bases in frame from the first base. The V end gives up 5 bases and the J end 7 bases, leaving 7 bases in the junction not matched to a gene. CDR1 and CDR2 were assigned from the germline V gene as SGHNT and YENEEA. With respect to this clone: Its antigen is unknown. Qualities for individual bases were not recorded, and no much larger clone is one base off.

TCRbeta CDR3 regions were amplified from genomic DNA by means of the immunoSEQ Assay, a bias-controlled multiplex PCR. Concerning the study's data processing: Nucleated cell counts per sample were estimated from amplification of reference gene primers within the assay. To quantify the absolute abundance of each unique TCRbeta CDR3 rearrangement, sequence reads were collapsed and filtered. For each sample, productive Simpson clonality was calculated as the square root of Simpson's diversity index across productive rearrangements. In its TCRdb copy, this immuneACCESS table keeps in-frame sequences only and misses some clones. Where compared with another copy, unresolved V genes explain less than half of these, and the others have no known cause. V and J calls plus clone size are reproduced from that table; the DNA served to infer D and trimming. This sample has 250,000 to 350,000 clones in its table, and 80% to 90% of those were observed once. The ten most abundant clones make up more than 3.5% of the sample.

The specimen sequenced was PBMCs or T cells enriched from blood (not recorded which). The source is a young woman who had recovered from COVID-19. The chain employs TRBV11-3 and TRBJ2-2, with 7 central nucleotides matching TRBD2. The sequenced DNA: TGTGCCAGCAGCGTCTACTGGGAGGGCGGGGAGCTGTTTTTT. This encodes CASSVYWEGGELFF.